Included here is one T cell receptor (beta chain) sequence, with context. Then a second PCR, running roughly 7 to 11 cycles, was carried out with a sample-barcoded 5' primer and a J-beta primer mix. Each cDNA molecule was tagged by a template-switch adaptor that had 12 random nucleotides. All samples yielded 2.5 million or more CDR3-containing paired-end reads. TCRdb itself ran the 5' RACE reads through MiXCR, one entry per CDR3 protein. Altogether more than 700,000 distinct CDR3 sequences are present, 53% being singletons, with the ten largest covering about two fifths. Total RNA was isolated from each sample in quantities of at least 6 micrograms. This entry comes from a study of blood T cells in healthy people across ages. The TCR originated in a man aged 80 or over in good health. Sequencing was carried out using blood.

The CDR3 protein is CASSLTGTSGRQTQYF. The CDR3 bases are TGTGCCAGCAGCTTAACCGGGACCAGCGGGAGACAGACCCAGTACTTC. This sequence joins TRBV7-2 and TRBJ2-7, with 8 bases lining up with TRBD2. The J call is uncertain, as TRBJ2-5 better fits the DNA end. The CDR3 has 16 amino acids. CDR1 SGHTA and CDR2 FQGNSA come from the germline V gene.